This T cell receptor (beta chain) came from a study of cytotoxic CD8 clonotypes in ibrutinib-treated CLL. Study-wide background: On average, around 89,000 productive rearrangements and 260,000 or so productive templates per sample.

General observations from the study: Once treatment began, public clonotypes, which were uncommon, contracted or stayed stable.

This clone has ten or more counts. Its antigen is currently unknown. Targeted sequencing depth ranged from 1 in 200,000 to 1 in 1 million T cells. Generated by immunoSEQ multiplex PCR, the TCRdb table keeps only in-frame clones and is missing some. The data contain about 25,000 clones, about 69% of them singletons. The V gene lost 4 bases and the J gene lost 5 bases, with 7 bases spanning the gap. Per the germline V gene, CDR1 is KGHSH and CDR2 is LQKENI. The CDR3 is 12 residues long. The V gene is TRBV18, the J gene TRBJ2-3, with D hard to call. The sequencing used PBMCs, collected after 12 months of ibrutinib treatment. The clonotype was recovered from a human donor with chronic lymphocytic leukemia. CDR3 bases: TGTGCCAGCTCACGCTCGGTAGATACGCAGTATTTT. Residues: CASSRSVDTQYF.